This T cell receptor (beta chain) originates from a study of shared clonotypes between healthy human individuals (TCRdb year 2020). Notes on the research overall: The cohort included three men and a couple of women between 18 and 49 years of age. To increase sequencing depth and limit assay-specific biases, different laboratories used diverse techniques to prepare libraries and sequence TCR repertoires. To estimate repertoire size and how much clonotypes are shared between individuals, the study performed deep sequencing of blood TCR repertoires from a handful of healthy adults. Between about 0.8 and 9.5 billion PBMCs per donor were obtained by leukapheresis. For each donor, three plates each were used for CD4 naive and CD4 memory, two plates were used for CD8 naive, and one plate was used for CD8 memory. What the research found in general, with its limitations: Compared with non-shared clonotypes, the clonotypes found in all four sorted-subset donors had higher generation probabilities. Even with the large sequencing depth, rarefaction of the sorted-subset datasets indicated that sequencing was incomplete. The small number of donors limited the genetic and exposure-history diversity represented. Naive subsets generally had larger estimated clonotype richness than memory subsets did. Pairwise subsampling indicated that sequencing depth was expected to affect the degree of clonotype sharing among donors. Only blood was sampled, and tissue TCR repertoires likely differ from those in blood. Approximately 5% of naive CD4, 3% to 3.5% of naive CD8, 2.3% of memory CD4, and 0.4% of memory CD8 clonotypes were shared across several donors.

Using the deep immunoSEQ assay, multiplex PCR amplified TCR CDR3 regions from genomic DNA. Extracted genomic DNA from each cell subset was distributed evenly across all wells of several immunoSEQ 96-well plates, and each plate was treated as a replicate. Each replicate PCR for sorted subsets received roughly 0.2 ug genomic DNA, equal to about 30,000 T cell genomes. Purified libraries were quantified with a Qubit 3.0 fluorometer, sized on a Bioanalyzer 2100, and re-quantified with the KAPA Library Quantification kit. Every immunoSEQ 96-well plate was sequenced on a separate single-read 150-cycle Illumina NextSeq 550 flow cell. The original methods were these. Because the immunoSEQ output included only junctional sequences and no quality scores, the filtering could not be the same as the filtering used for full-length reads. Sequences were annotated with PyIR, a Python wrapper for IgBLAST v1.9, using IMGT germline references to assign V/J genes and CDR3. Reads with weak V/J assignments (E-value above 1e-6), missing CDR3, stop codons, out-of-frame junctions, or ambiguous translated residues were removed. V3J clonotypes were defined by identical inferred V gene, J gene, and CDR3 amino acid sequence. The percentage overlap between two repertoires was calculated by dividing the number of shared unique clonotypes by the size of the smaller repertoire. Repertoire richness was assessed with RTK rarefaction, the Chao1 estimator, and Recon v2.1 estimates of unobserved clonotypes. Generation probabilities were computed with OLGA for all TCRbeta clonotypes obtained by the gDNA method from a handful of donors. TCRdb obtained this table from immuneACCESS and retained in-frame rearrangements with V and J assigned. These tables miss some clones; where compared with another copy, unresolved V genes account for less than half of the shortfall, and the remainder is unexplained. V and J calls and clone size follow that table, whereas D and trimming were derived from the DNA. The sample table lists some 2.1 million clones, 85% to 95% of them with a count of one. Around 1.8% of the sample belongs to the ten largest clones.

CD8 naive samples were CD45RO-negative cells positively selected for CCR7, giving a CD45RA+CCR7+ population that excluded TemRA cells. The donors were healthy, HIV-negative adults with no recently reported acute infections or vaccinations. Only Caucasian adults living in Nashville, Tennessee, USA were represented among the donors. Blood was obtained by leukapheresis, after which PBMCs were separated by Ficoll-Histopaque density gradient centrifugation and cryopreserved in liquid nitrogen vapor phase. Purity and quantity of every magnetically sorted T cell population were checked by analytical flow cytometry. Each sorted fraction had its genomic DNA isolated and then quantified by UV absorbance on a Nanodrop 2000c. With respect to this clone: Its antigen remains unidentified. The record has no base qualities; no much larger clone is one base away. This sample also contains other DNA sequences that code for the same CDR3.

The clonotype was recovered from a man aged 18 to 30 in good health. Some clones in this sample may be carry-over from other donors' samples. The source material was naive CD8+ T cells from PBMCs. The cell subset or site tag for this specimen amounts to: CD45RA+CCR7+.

The base sequence is TGTGCCAGCAGCCTCGGTCATGAAGCTTTCTTT. Its amino acids are CASSLGHEAFF. The chain joins TRBV28 to TRBJ1-1; a confident D gene designation cannot be given. CDR1 and CDR2, looked up from the germline V gene, are MDHEN and SYDVKM. The CDR3 sequence holds 11 residues, the cysteine and phenylalanine included. Here the CDR3 DNA is all that survives: 33 bases in frame from base 1. V was cut back by 6 bases and J by 7 bases, leaving a gap of 9 bases between them.